Listed here are 30 T cell receptor beta chains from one sample, sequenced in a study of shared T cell receptors in the human thymus. Repertoires were generated with immunoSEQ multiplex PCR, while TCRdb's copy carries only in-frame clones and drops some. The table shows hundreds of thousands of clones, with 87% occurring only once. A further study also used this sample, focusing on human thymus T cells.

The sample comprised thymocytes. The receptors stem from a boy less than two years old with a congenital heart defect.

The chain couples TRBV29-1 to TRBJ2-7; a possible D gene is TRBD2 (6 bases). Trimming stripped 4 bases from V and 1 base from J, with 17 bases between. Germline-derived CDR1 and CDR2 are SQVTM and ANQGSEA. The CDR3 totals 15 residues. CDR3 sequence: CSVVETGDRSYEQYF. CDR3 nucleotide sequence: TGCAGCGTTGTTGAAACGGGGGATAGGTCCTACGAGCAGTACTTC.

The chain employs TRBV15 and TRBJ1-5; D perhaps matches TRBD1 (5 bases). The V gene lost 2 bases and the J gene lost 2 bases, with 16 bases spanning the gap. CDR1 is LNHNV and CDR2 is YYDKDF in the germline V gene (reference sequence). This CDR3 has 17 residues. The CDR3 spells CATSRRGCQGCNQPQHF. For the CDR3, the DNA is TGTGCCACCAGCAGAAGAGGCTGTCAGGGATGCAATCAGCCCCAGCATTTT.

V usage is TRBV12-5 and J usage is TRBJ1-5, with 8 bases lining up with TRBD1. J gave up 3 bases and V 7 bases, and 8 bases lay outside the gene matches. The CDR3 extends over 15 amino acids. CDR1 is LGHNT and CDR2 is FRNRAP in the germline V gene. The CDR3 loop is CASAPTGGDNQPQHF. Written as DNA, the CDR3 is TGTGCTAGTGCTCCCACAGGGGGGGACAATCAGCCCCAGCATTTT.

Regarding this clone: Other nucleotide sequences in the sample specify the same CDR3. This chain uses TRBV15 with TRBJ2-1; no definite D call. Germline V gene data show CDR1 as LNHNV and CDR2 as YYDKDF (reference sequence). This CDR3 has 17 amino acids. V lost 3 bases to trimming and J lost 0 bases, with 15 bases between them. CDR3 nucleotide sequence: TGTGCCACCAGCAGGAGGAGACCGACTCTCTCCTACAATGAGCAGTTCTTC. Translation: CATSRRRPTLSYNEQFF.

The chain is built from TRBV4-3 and TRBJ2-1, with TRBD1 matching 7 bases. Germline lookup yields CDR1 LGHNA and CDR2 YSLEER. The CDR3 loop spans 17 amino acids. V shed 0 bases and J 3 bases; nucleotides not matched to a gene: 8. This chain's CDR3 is CASSQDDLAGGYNEQFF. For the CDR3, the DNA is TGCGCCAGCAGCCAAGATGATTTGGCAGGGGGCTACAATGAGCAGTTCTTC.

The chain is built from TRBV5-1 and TRBJ2-3; 10 positions match TRBD2. V shed 3 bases and J 6 bases; nucleotides not matched to a gene: 10. The CDR3 contains 16 residues. Germline values: CDR1 SGHRS, CDR2 YFSETQ. For the CDR3, the DNA is TGCGCCAGCAGCTCACGAGCGGGGGGGCCCTCCGATACGCAGTATTTT. Its protein product is CASSSRAGGPSDTQYF.

This chain links TRBV7-9 with TRBJ1-1; possible D gene TRBD1, 6 bases. The germline CDR1 and CDR2 sequences are SEHNR and FQNEAQ (reference sequence). The V end was cut by 5 bases, the J end by 3 bases, with 16 bases between. CDR3 length equals 15 residues. Here the CDR3 reads CASSLPQQGYTEAFF. In nucleotides, the CDR3 is TGTGCCAGCAGCCTCCCCCAACAGGGTTACACTGAAGCTTTCTTT.

The chain has TRBV5-1 and TRBJ2-4, with a possible D match to TRBD1 (6 bases). The CDR3 loop spans 13 amino acids. Trimming left V 5 bases short and J 6 bases short, with 12 bases between. Germline V gene sequence: CDR1 SGHRS, CDR2 YFSETQ. CDR3 sequence reads: CASRPKGVNIQYF. The CDR3 nucleotides are TGCGCCAGCAGGCCCAAGGGGGTAAACATTCAGTACTTC.

The CDR3 loop is CASSLGQGGPNTEAFF. For the CDR3, the DNA is TGTGCCAGCAGCCTGGGGCAGGGAGGACCGAACACTGAAGCTTTCTTT. V gene TRBV28 combines with J gene TRBJ1-1; D is possibly TRBD1 (5 bases). CDR3 length: 16 amino acids. V dropped 6 bases and J dropped 1 base, with 18 bases sitting between them. Per germline, CDR1 MDHEN and CDR2 SYDVKM. The full variable domain, completed using reference TRBV28 and TRBJ1-1, is DVKVTQSSRYLVKRTGEKVFLECVQDMDHENMFWYRQDPGLGLRLIYFSYDVKMKEKGDIPEGYSVSREKKERFSLILESASTNQTSMYLCASSLGQGGPNTEAFFGQGTRLTVV.

This clone was counted a single time. The V gene is TRBV6-5, the J gene TRBJ1-6; 8 bases align to TRBD1. V was clipped by 2 bases and J by 10 bases; unmatched bases: 7. Germline lookup yields CDR1 MNHEY and CDR2 SVGAGI. This CDR3 is built from 15 residues. CDR3: CASSYRTTGGSPLHF. CDR3 DNA sequence: TGTGCCAGCAGTTACCGTACAACAGGGGGATCACCCCTCCACTTT.

V gene TRBV6-4 combines with J gene TRBJ2-7; D might be TRBD2 (6 bases). Germline CDR1 MRHNA, CDR2 SNTAGT. With 1 base removed from V and 2 bases from J, the gap between germline ends came to 9 bases. This CDR3 has 14 residues. CDR3 sequence: CASSDCWRAYEQYF. CDR3 bases: TGTGCCAGCAGTGACTGCTGGAGGGCCTACGAGCAGTACTTC.

The chain joins TRBV5-8 to TRBJ1-5; TRBD1 agrees at 10 bases. The CDR3 sequence is 15 residues long. CDR1 is SGHTS and CDR2 is YDEGEE in the germline V gene. V was pared by 3 bases and J by 4 bases, with 4 bases of the junction left unmatched. CDR3 DNA: TGTGCCAGCAGCTCGGACAGGGGGAGTAATCAGCCCCAGCATTTT. Residues: CASSSDRGSNQPQHF.

The chain combines TRBV30 with TRBJ1-2, with D uncertain. Trimming shortened V by 7 bases and J by 4 bases, and 16 bases separated the two germline ends. The CDR3 covers 13 residues. The germline V gene encodes CDR1 GTSNPN and CDR2 SVGIG (reference sequence). CDR3 sequence: CASPGEAGYGYTF. CDR3 nucleotide sequence: TGTGCCTCTCCCGGGGAGGCGGGCTATGGCTACACCTTC.

V gene TRBV28 combines with J gene TRBJ1-6; 7 bases line up with TRBD1. The CDR3 covers 17 residues. V shed 2 bases, J shed 0 bases, and the junction held 4 bases outside the gene matches. Germline CDR1 and CDR2: MDHEN and SYDVKM. The CDR3 bases are TGTGCCAGCAGTTTAAGGGGGCTGAGCTCCTATAATTCACCCCTCCACTTT. The encoded protein is CASSLRGLSSYNSPLHF.

The rearrangement links TRBV5-1 to TRBJ1-1; 7 bases are shared with TRBD1. The CDR3 is 19 amino acids. The ends lost 3 bases at V and 1 base at J; junction bases unmatched: 18. Germline values: CDR1 SGHRS, CDR2 YFSETQ. This CDR3 reads CASSWKNSDRDFTNTEAFF. CDR3 nucleotide sequence: TGCGCCAGCAGCTGGAAAAACTCTGACAGGGACTTCACGAACACTGAAGCTTTCTTT.

This sequence joins TRBV28 and TRBJ2-7, with D possibly TRBD2 on 5 matching bases. Germline lookup yields CDR1 MDHEN and CDR2 SYDVKM. V lost 3 bases and J lost 1, with 13 bases in between. The CDR3 extends over 15 amino acids. The CDR3 DNA reads TGTGCCAGCAGTTTCGGGGTAAAGGGATCCTACGAGCAGTACTTC. Translating it yields CASSFGVKGSYEQYF.

Here the CDR3 reads CASSSPGGSGPRGAQYF. The CDR3 DNA reads TGTGCCAGCAGCTCCCCTGGGGGTAGCGGCCCCAGGGGGGCGCAGTATTTT. This chain connects TRBV7-6 to TRBJ2-3, with D perhaps TRBD1 (7 bases). CDR1 SGHVS and CDR2 FNYEAQ come from the germline V gene. Trimming shortened V by 4 bases and J by 10 bases, and 27 bases separated the two germline ends. This CDR3 spans 17 amino acids.

The rearrangement joins TRBV6-5 to TRBJ2-3; TRBD2 matches at 8 bases. There are 16 residues in the CDR3. V lost 2 bases to trimming and J lost 4 bases; unmatched junction nucleotides: 8. Germline CDR1 and CDR2: MNHEY and SVGAGI. CDR3 nucleotide sequence: TGTGCCAGCAGTTACGGGACGGGAGGGCCATCAGATACGCAGTATTTT. This encodes CASSYGTGGPSDTQYF.

The chain couples TRBV28 to TRBJ1-6; D unresolved. The CDR3 contains 13 residues. V lost 7 bases, J lost 13 bases, and 17 bases lay in between. Germline V gene sequence: CDR1 MDHEN, CDR2 SYDVKM. Here the CDR3 reads CASTLNTALPLHF. The CDR3, as DNA: TGTGCCAGCACCCTTAACACCGCCCTTCCCCTCCACTTT.

A note on this clone: At the DNA level, this CDR3 is encoded by other sequences in the same sample as well. This chain joins TRBV27 and TRBJ2-3; D possibly corresponds to TRBD1 (6 bases). Germline V gives CDR1 MNHEY, CDR2 SMNVEV (reference sequence). The V and J ends lost 4 bases and 1 base respectively, with 6 bases between them. The CDR3 has 13 residues. The CDR3 loop is CASSSGGTDTQYF. The CDR3 DNA is TGTGCCAGCAGTTCAGGGGGCACAGATACGCAGTATTTT.

The chain has TRBV27 and TRBJ2-5; tentative D call: TRBD2 (6 bases). From germline, CDR1 is MNHEY and CDR2 SMNVEV (reference sequence). This CDR3 is built from 15 residues. The V and J ends lost 2 bases and 5 bases respectively, with 15 bases between them. The CDR3 DNA follows: TGTGCCAGCAGTTTAAGGGTCGCGGGGACGGAGACCCAGTACTTC. Its protein product is CASSLRVAGTETQYF.

V gene TRBV9 combines with J gene TRBJ2-5, with TRBD2 identical over 12 bases. This CDR3 is 17 amino acids long. Trimming removed 3 bases from V and 4 bases from J; junction bases left unmatched: 10. Germline CDR1 SGDLS, CDR2 YYNGEE. The CDR3 DNA follows: TGTGCCAGCAGCGGTTGGCTAGCGGGGGGGACCGGAGAGACCCAGTACTTC. This encodes CASSGWLAGGTGETQYF.

As regards this clone: The sample has other DNA sequences that encode this CDR3 too. V gene TRBV30 combines with J gene TRBJ2-1, with D maybe TRBD1 (5 bases). Germline values: CDR1 GTSNPN, CDR2 SVGIG (reference sequence). V was cut by 4 bases and J by 0 bases, with 10 bases left in between. This CDR3 has 14 amino acids. The CDR3 DNA reads TGTGCCTGGATCAGGGCAAGCTCCTACAATGAGCAGTTCTTC. This translates into CAWIRASSYNEQFF.

This chain uses TRBV7-3 with TRBJ1-1; D is ambiguous. The CDR3 has 13 residues. CDR1 SGHTA and CDR2 FQGTGA come from the germline V gene. V dropped 1 base and J dropped 10 bases, with 13 bases sitting between them. CDR3 sequence: CASSLSAGRRAFF. The CDR3, as DNA: TGTGCCAGCAGCTTAAGCGCGGGCAGGCGAGCTTTCTTT.

Of note for this clone: Other DNA sequences within the sample encode an identical CDR3. The V and J genes are TRBV27 and TRBJ2-1; D unresolved. Germline CDR1 MNHEY, CDR2 SMNVEV (reference sequence). This CDR3 has 12 residues. V was trimmed by 4 bases and J by 5 bases, leaving 6 bases between them. In DNA form, the CDR3 reads TGTGCCAGCAGTTCTCGAGACAATGAGCAGTTCTTC. It yields the protein CASSSRDNEQFF.

This sequence joins TRBV14 and TRBJ2-5, with D tentatively TRBD1 (5 bases). TRBJ2-7 explains the end of the DNA better; the J call may be wrong. Per germline, CDR1 SGHDN and CDR2 FVKESK. This CDR3 is 15 amino acids long. CDR3: CASSQVGDSTYEQYF. For the CDR3, the DNA is TGTGCCAGCAGCCAAGTCGGAGACAGCACCTACGAGCAGTACTTC.

This clone was recorded a few times. The chain joins TRBV4-2 to TRBJ1-4; 7 positions match TRBD1. Per germline, CDR1 LGHNA and CDR2 YNFKEQ. The J segment lost 0 bases and the V segment lost 2 bases, leaving 12 bases of the junction unmatched. CDR3 length: 19 amino acids. In nucleotides, the CDR3 is TGTGCCAGCAGCCAACACCGGGACAGACTAGTTGCAACTAATGAAAAACTGTTTTTT. Protein: CASSQHRDRLVATNEKLFF.

J is TRBJ1-2 and V is TRBV7-8; no clear D. Germline CDR1 SGHVS, CDR2 FQNEAQ. This CDR3 contains 17 residues. V was shortened by 5 bases and J by 1 base, with 20 bases between the two germline ends. CDR3 in amino acids: CASSISTMGRRNYGYTF. The CDR3 DNA sequence: TGTGCCAGCAGCATATCGACAATGGGTAGACGTAACTATGGCTACACCTTC.

The chain is built from TRBV9 and TRBJ2-2; D may be TRBD2 (6 bases). Germline values: CDR1 SGDLS, CDR2 YYNGEE. This CDR3 is built from 16 residues. V was shortened by 3 bases and J by 0 bases, with 12 bases between the two germline ends. The CDR3 is CASSGDSPTNTGELFF. The CDR3 bases are TGTGCCAGCAGCGGGGACTCTCCAACGAACACCGGGGAGCTGTTTTTT.

J is TRBJ1-1 and V is TRBV5-1; TRBD1 matches at 7 bases. The CDR3 runs to 15 residues. Germline V gene lookup returns CDR1 SGHRS and CDR2 YFSETQ. Unmatched junction bases numbered 10, after V lost 3 bases and J lost 5 bases. CDR3 nucleotides: TGCGCCAGCAGCTGGGGAACAGGGGAAAGGACTGAAGCTTTCTTT. Translating gives CASSWGTGERTEAFF.